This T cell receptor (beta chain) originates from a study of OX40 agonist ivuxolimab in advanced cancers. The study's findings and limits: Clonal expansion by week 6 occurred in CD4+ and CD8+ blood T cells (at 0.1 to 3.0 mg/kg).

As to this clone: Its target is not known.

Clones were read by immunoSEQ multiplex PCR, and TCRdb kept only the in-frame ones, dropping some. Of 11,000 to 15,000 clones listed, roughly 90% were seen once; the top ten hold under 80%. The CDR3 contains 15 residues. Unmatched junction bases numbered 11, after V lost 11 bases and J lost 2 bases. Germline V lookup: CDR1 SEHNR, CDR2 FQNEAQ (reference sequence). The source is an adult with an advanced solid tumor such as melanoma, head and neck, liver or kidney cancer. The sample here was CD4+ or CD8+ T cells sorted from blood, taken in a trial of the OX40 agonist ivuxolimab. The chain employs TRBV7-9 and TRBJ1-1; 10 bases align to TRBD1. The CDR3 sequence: CASEGGQGINTEAFF. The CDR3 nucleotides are TGTGCCTCAGAAGGGGGACAGGGGATAAACACTGAAGCTTTCTTT. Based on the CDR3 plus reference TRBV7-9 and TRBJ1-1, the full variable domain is DTGVSQNPRHKITKRGQNVTFRCDPISEHNRLYWYRQTLGQGPEFLTYFQNEAQLEKSRLLSDRFSAERPKGSFSTLEIQRTEQGDSAMYLCASEGGQGINTEAFFGQGTRLTVV.